Following are 21 T cell receptor beta chains from one sample sequenced in a study of CD8+ T cells in alopecia areata. Extracted from the samples, RNA was reverse transcribed into cDNA to serve as the sequencing template. Repertoires were generated with immunoSEQ multiplex PCR, while TCRdb's copy carries only in-frame clones and drops some. Of 150,000 or so clones in the sample, roughly 50% were seen once. The specimen was CD4+ T cells sorted from blood. The receptors shown here come from a human donor with alopecia areata.

The chain is built from TRBV19 and TRBJ1-2; 7 nucleotides agree with TRBD1. Germline-derived CDR1 and CDR2 are LNHDA and SQIVND (reference sequence). There are 16 residues in the CDR3. J lost 1 base, V lost 4 bases, and 9 bases had no gene match. The CDR3 DNA sequence: TGTGCCAGTAGTACATGGCGCAGGGGGATTAACTATGGCTACACCTTC. This sequence encodes CASSTWRRGINYGYTF.

The J gene is TRBJ2-2, the V gene TRBV27, with a tentative D call TRBD1 (6 bases). The germline V and J ends were trimmed by 3 bases and 0 bases, with 8 bases remaining between them. Germline loops: CDR1 MNHEY, CDR2 SMNVEV (reference sequence). The CDR3 has 15 residues. The CDR3 loop is CASSFKGANTGELFF. CDR3 nucleotides: TGTGCCAGCAGTTTTAAGGGGGCGAACACCGGGGAGCTGTTTTTT.

This clone was seen a handful of times. This chain uses TRBV11-2 with TRBJ2-7, with D uncertain. Germline CDR1 reads SGHAT; CDR2 reads FQNNGV. This CDR3 is built from 12 residues. V was cut by 1 base and J by 5 bases, with 6 bases left in between. CDR3: CASSLVGNEQYF. The CDR3 DNA sequence: TGTGCCAGCAGCTTAGTTGGGAACGAGCAGTACTTC. Full variable domain (outside the CDR3, taken from reference TRBV11-2 and TRBJ2-7): EAGVAQSPRYKIIEKRQSVAFWCNPISGHATLYWYQQILGQGPKLLIQFQNNGVVDDSQLPKDRFSAERLKGVDSTLKIQPAKLEDSAVYLCASSLVGNEQYFGPGTRLTVT.

The chain has TRBV28 and TRBJ2-1, with D uncertain. Trimming shortened V by 2 bases and J by 13 bases, and 15 bases separated the two germline ends. Germline V gene lookup returns CDR1 MDHEN and CDR2 SYDVKM. This CDR3 has 13 residues. This CDR3 is CASSLLKGPQQFF. CDR3 coding DNA: TGTGCCAGCAGTTTACTAAAGGGTCCCCAACAGTTCTTC. Looking up the rest from reference TRBV28 and TRBJ2-1 gives the full variable domain: DVKVTQSSRYLVKRTGEKVFLECVQDMDHENMFWYRQDPGLGLRLIYFSYDVKMKEKGDIPEGYSVSREKKERFSLILESASTNQTSMYLCASSLLKGPQQFFGPGTRLTVL.

The J gene is TRBJ2-2, the V gene TRBV5-1, with TRBD2 as a possible D gene (6 bases). This CDR3 comprises 14 residues. V lost 0 bases and J lost 6, with 9 bases in between. The germline V gene encodes CDR1 SGHRS and CDR2 YFSETQ. The CDR3 DNA sequence: TGCGCCAGCAGCTTGGATACTAGCTCCGGGGAGCTGTTTTTT. Translating it yields CASSLDTSSGELFF.

The V and J genes are TRBV11-3 and TRBJ2-1; no clear D gene. The germline gives CDR1 SGHNT, CDR2 YENEEA. CDR3 length: 14 residues. V was clipped by 1 base and J by 7 bases, with 11 bases between them. The CDR3 protein is CASSLGRLINEQFF. Written as DNA, the CDR3 is TGTGCCAGCAGCTTAGGGCGGCTTATTAATGAGCAGTTCTTC.

This clone was found a few times. The chain has TRBV29-1 and TRBJ2-7; TRBD1 aligns across 8 bases. The germline CDR1 and CDR2 sequences are SQVTM and ANQGSEA. The CDR3 is made up of 14 amino acids. Trimming removed 6 bases from V and 2 bases from J; junction bases left unmatched: 9. The chain's CDR3 is CSVNLLTGAYEQYF. The CDR3 bases are TGCAGCGTCAACCTCCTGACAGGGGCCTACGAGCAGTACTTC.

This clone has more than one count but fewer than ten. The J gene is TRBJ2-2, the V gene TRBV5-1; D is unclear. V gave up 4 bases and J gave up 4 bases, with 8 bases separating them. There are 13 residues in the CDR3. The V gene's germline CDR1 is SGHRS and CDR2 YFSETQ. DNA for the CDR3: TGCGCCAGCAGCCCAACGATCACCGGGGAGCTGTTTTTT. Its protein product is CASSPTITGELFF.

The CDR3 sequence is CASSQTTSGTNEQYF. The CDR3 nucleotides read TGTGCCAGCAGCCAGACAACTAGCGGGACTAACGAGCAGTACTTC. The genes are TRBV4-2 and TRBJ2-7, with 10 bases that match TRBD2. The CDR3 spans 15 residues. The germline CDR1 and CDR2 sequences are LGHNA and YNFKEQ. V lost 3 bases to trimming and J lost 5 bases; unmatched junction nucleotides: 7.

V is TRBV7-8 and J is TRBJ1-4, with D unresolved. The V and J ends lost 5 bases and 8 bases respectively, with 12 bases between them. The CDR3 covers 13 residues. Germline assignment: CDR1 SGHVS and CDR2 FQNEAQ. CDR3 nucleotide sequence: TGTGCCAGCAGCCCCGTCCGGACCGAAAAACTGTTTTTT. Its translation is CASSPVRTEKLFF.

The CDR3: CASSFRNPNTEAFF. Written as DNA, the CDR3 is TGTGCCAGCAGTTTCAGGAATCCGAACACTGAAGCTTTCTTT. V gene TRBV27 combines with J gene TRBJ1-1; D call uncertain. Germline loops: CDR1 MNHEY, CDR2 SMNVEV (reference sequence). The length of the CDR3 is 14 residues. V lost 3 bases, J lost 1 base, and 9 bases lay in between.

This clone showed up just a few times. This chain uses TRBV29-1 with TRBJ2-1; no definite D call. Trimming removed 1 base at V and 6 bases at J, with 10 bases between. Germline CDR1 is SQVTM and CDR2 is ANQGSEA. The CDR3 is 13 amino acids. CDR3 sequence (DNA): TGCAGCGTTGAAGCGTTCACCCGCAATGAGCAGTTCTTC. Translation: CSVEAFTRNEQFF.

Only a few counts were recorded for this clone. This chain uses TRBV9 with TRBJ2-3; TRBD2 might be the D (5 bases). Germline V gives CDR1 SGDLS, CDR2 YYNGEE. The CDR3 is 12 amino acids. Trimming left V 7 bases short and J 1 base short, with 7 bases between. The CDR3 DNA sequence: TGTGCCAGCGCGGGCGGCACAGATACGCAGTATTTT. Amino acids: CASAGGTDTQYF.

The rearrangement links TRBV5-6 to TRBJ2-4; the match to TRBD1 covers 11 bases. Germline values: CDR1 SGHDT, CDR2 YYEEEE. This CDR3 comprises 14 residues. V was pared by 4 bases and J by 12 bases, with 9 bases of the junction left unmatched. The CDR3, as DNA: TGTGCCAGCAGCCCAGGACAGGGGGCTAGAGCTCAGTACTTC. Protein product: CASSPGQGARAQYF.

CDR3: CASSQGNLAGGPLAKNIQYF. The CDR3 nucleotides are TGCGCCAGCAGCCAAGGGAATTTGGCGGGAGGCCCCCTAGCCAAAAACATTCAGTACTTC. This chain connects TRBV4-1 to TRBJ2-4, with 8 bases matching TRBD2. V shed 1 base and J 0 bases; nucleotides not matched to a gene: 14. This CDR3 has 20 residues. Germline V gene sequence: CDR1 MGHRA, CDR2 YSYEKL.

The CDR3 loop is CSVETFTGSYEQYF. In DNA form, the CDR3 reads TGCAGCGTTGAGACATTCACGGGCTCCTACGAGCAGTACTTC. This chain joins TRBV29-1 and TRBJ2-7; no clear D. CDR1 and CDR2 (germline): SQVTM, ANQGSEA. Trimming pared 3 bases from V and 0 bases from J, leaving 12 bases between. CDR3 length: 14 residues.

As concerns this clone: The CDR3 does not end in the conserved phenylalanine or tryptophan, so this is likely a read error. Written as DNA, the CDR3 is TGCGCCAGCAGCCAAGATCAATGGATGAACACTGAAGCTTTCTCT. This sequence encodes CASSQDQWMNTEAFS. V and J are TRBV4-1 and TRBJ1-1, with no clear D. Germline V gene lookup returns CDR1 MGHRA and CDR2 YSYEKL. With 0 bases removed from V and 0 bases from J, the gap between germline ends came to 8 bases. The CDR3 totals 15 residues.

The rearrangement links TRBV29-1 to TRBJ1-1; a possible D gene is TRBD1 (5 bases). Trimming removed 5 bases from V and 11 bases from J, with 12 bases in between. The CDR3 spans 10 residues. In germline, CDR1 is SQVTM, CDR2 ANQGSEA. CDR3 sequence: CSVRDYGAFF. For the CDR3, the DNA is TGCAGCGTTCGGGACTACGGTGCTTTCTTT.

This clone has only one observation. This chain links TRBV30 with TRBJ1-1, with D hard to call. The germline V and J ends were trimmed by 0 bases and 6 bases, with 5 bases remaining between them. Germline V CDR1 and CDR2: GTSNPN, SVGIG (reference sequence). The CDR3 is 11 amino acids. CDR3 protein: CAWSVRAEAFF. The CDR3 region has the DNA TGTGCCTGGAGTGTCCGGGCTGAAGCTTTCTTT. The full variable domain, with the rest looked up from reference TRBV30 and TRBJ1-1, is SQTIHQWPATLVQPVGSPLSLECTVEGTSNPNLYWYRQAAGRGLQLLFYSVGIGQISSEVPQNLSASRPQDRQFILSSKKLLLSDSGFYLCAWSVRAEAFFGQGTRLTVV.

The gene calls are TRBV19 and TRBJ1-2; 7 bases fit TRBD1. The CDR3 has 14 residues. V was pared by 4 bases and J by 6 bases, with 8 bases of the junction left unmatched. Germline-derived CDR1 and CDR2 are LNHDA and SQIVND (reference sequence). In nucleotides, the CDR3 is TGTGCCAGTAGTAACCAGGGGGTGGTGAATGGCTACACCTTC. Translation: CASSNQGVVNGYTF.

This chain links TRBV27 with TRBJ1-5; no clear D gene. V shed 1 base and J shed 0 bases, with 7 bases lying between them. CDR1 and CDR2 from the germline V gene are MNHEY and SMNVEV (reference sequence). There are 15 residues in the CDR3. CDR3 in amino acids: CASSLFDDSNQPQHF. CDR3 coding DNA: TGTGCCAGCAGTTTATTCGACGATAGCAATCAGCCCCAGCATTTT.